Shown below are 17 T cell receptor beta chains from a single sample sequenced in a study of blood T cells in healthy people across ages. A second about 6 to 12 cycle PCR used barcoded and J-beta primers. TCRdb fed the 5' RACE reads into MiXCR, producing one record per CDR3 protein. Found here are about 650,000 distinct CDR3 sequences, 52% of them singletons; the top ten hold roughly 12%. The sequencing input was blood. The receptor source for this set is an elderly woman in good health.

Ten or more counts support this clonotype. This chain joins TRBV29-1 and TRBJ2-7, with 8 positions matching TRBD2. This CDR3 has 13 amino acids. After removal of 7 bases from V and 2 bases from J, the junction contained 7 bases not matched to a gene. Germline V lookup: CDR1 SQVTM, CDR2 ANQGSEA. The CDR3 bases are TGCAGCGCCCGTAGCGGGACAACCTACGAGCAGTACTTC. It is translated as CSARSGTTYEQYF.

The J gene is TRBJ2-1, the V gene TRBV5-1; TRBD2 matches at 8 bases. The CDR3 sequence is 15 residues long. V lost 6 bases to trimming and J lost 3 bases; unmatched junction nucleotides: 8. Germline assignment: CDR1 SGHRS and CDR2 YFSETQ. This chain's CDR3 is CASTRAGAVYNEQFF. For the CDR3, the DNA is TGCGCCAGCACGAGAGCGGGGGCTGTCTACAATGAGCAGTTCTTC.

This clonotype was observed many times. This chain joins TRBV12-3 or TRBV12-4 and TRBJ2-1; D not resolved. This CDR3 contains 14 residues. With 2 bases removed from V and 7 bases from J, the gap between germline ends came to 12 bases. CDR3 nucleotide sequence: TGTGCCAGCAGTTTATGGGGAATGAGGAATGAGCAGTTCTTC. Amino acid sequence: CASSLWGMRNEQFF.

In this sample, this clonotype turned up many times. The chain has TRBV7-8 and TRBJ2-5, with 7 bases that match TRBD2. Per germline, CDR1 SGHVS and CDR2 FQNEAQ. Unmatched junction bases numbered 8, after V lost 3 bases and J lost 4 bases. CDR3 size: 15 residues. CDR3 nucleotide sequence: TGTGCCAGCAGCTTGAGACTAGCTCCTAGAGAGACCCAGTACTTC. Translation: CASSLRLAPRETQYF.

This clonotype was seen only a few times. V and J are TRBV6-1 and TRBJ1-5; D unresolved. V dropped 2 bases and J dropped 11 bases, with 13 bases sitting between them. In germline, CDR1 is MNHNS, CDR2 SASEGT. The CDR3 runs to 13 residues. CDR3 sequence: CASSEIWNLAQHF. The CDR3, as DNA: TGTGCCAGCAGTGAAATCTGGAATCTGGCCCAGCATTTT.

V gene TRBV4-1 combines with J gene TRBJ2-1; D uncertain. There are 14 residues in the CDR3. Germline values: CDR1 MGHRA, CDR2 YSYEKL. V was pared by 4 bases and J by 0 bases, with 7 bases between. The CDR3 is CASSPAVSYNEQFF. CDR3 DNA sequence: TGCGCCAGCAGCCCTGCGGTCTCCTACAATGAGCAGTTCTTC.

The chain recombines TRBV4-3 with TRBJ2-3; 9 bases are a match to TRBD1. The CDR3 totals 15 residues. Germline V gives CDR1 LGHNA, CDR2 YSLEER. J gave up 4 bases and V 0 bases, and 2 bases lay outside the gene matches. The chain's CDR3 is CASSQEGTGSDTQYF. The CDR3, as DNA: TGCGCCAGCAGCCAAGAAGGGACAGGGTCAGATACGCAGTATTTT.

The J gene is TRBJ1-2, the V gene TRBV30, with D perhaps TRBD1 (6 bases). V was cut by 0 bases and J by 10 bases, with 15 bases left in between. The CDR3 has 13 residues. Germline CDR1 GTSNPN, CDR2 SVGIG (reference sequence). The CDR3 DNA follows: TGTGCCTGGAGTGTACCTTGGCAGGGGACCTACACCTTC. Protein sequence: CAWSVPWQGTYTF. The full variable domain, in which reference TRBV30 and TRBJ1-2 provide the parts outside the CDR3, is SQTIHQWPATLVQPVGSPLSLECTVEGTSNPNLYWYRQAAGRGLQLLFYSVGIGQISSEVPQNLSASRPQDRQFILSSKKLLLSDSGFYLCAWSVPWQGTYTFGSGTRLTVV.

V usage is TRBV18 and J usage is TRBJ2-1; TRBD2 aligns across 8 bases. The trim removed 6 bases at V and 6 bases at J, leaving 19 bases unmatched. The length of the CDR3 is 18 residues. Germline V CDR1 and CDR2: KGHSH, LQKENI. CDR3 DNA sequence: TGTGCCAGCTCCGGCCGTGTCCCCTTAGCGGGGAAGGTCAATGAGCAGTTCTTC. This sequence encodes CASSGRVPLAGKVNEQFF.

This chain connects TRBV29-1 to TRBJ2-7; weak D call: TRBD1 (5 bases). This CDR3 region has 13 residues. V lost 6 bases and J 6 bases, leaving 18 bases between the germline ends. Germline lookup yields CDR1 SQVTM and CDR2 ANQGSEA. CDR3 in amino acids: CSVANRAQGEQYF. The CDR3 DNA sequence: TGCAGCGTCGCTAACAGAGCCCAGGGCGAGCAGTACTTC.

The chain employs TRBV6-6 and TRBJ2-1; weak D call: TRBD1 (6 bases). The V and J ends lost 0 bases and 4 bases respectively, with 13 bases between them. There are 16 residues in the CDR3. Germline V gene sequence: CDR1 MNHNY, CDR2 SVGAGI (reference sequence). CDR3 residues: CASSYSGAWSYNEQFF. In DNA, the CDR3 is TGTGCCAGCAGTTACTCGGGGGCTTGGTCGTACAATGAGCAGTTCTTC.

The V gene is TRBV24-1, the J gene TRBJ2-5; D not certain. The DNA end lines up better with TRBJ2-7; the J call may be wrong. Germline loops: CDR1 KGHDR, CDR2 SFDVKD. CDR3 length: 13 amino acids. CDR3 in DNA: TGTGCCACCAGTGATTTGTTGGCCCCCGAGCAGTACTTC. Translation: CATSDLLAPEQYF.

J is TRBJ1-1 and V is TRBV7-3; 7 bases align to TRBD1. CDR3 length equals 15 residues. CDR1 is SGHTA, CDR2 FQGTGA, per germline. V lost 5 bases to trimming and J lost 1 base; unmatched junction nucleotides: 7. The CDR3 region is CASSGWDSQNTEAFF. The CDR3 bases are TGTGCCAGCAGCGGCTGGGACAGTCAGAACACTGAAGCTTTCTTT. The full variable domain, with the rest looked up from reference TRBV7-3 and TRBJ1-1, is GAGVSQTPSNKVTEKGKYVELRCDPISGHTALYWYRQSLGQGPEFLIYFQGTGAADDSGLPNDRFFAVRPEGSVSTLKIQRTERGDSAVYLCASSGWDSQNTEAFFGQGTRLTVV.

Remarks on this clonotype: With a much larger clone just one base away, this may be a read error. This chain uses TRBV7-6 with TRBJ2-1; 7 nucleotides line up with TRBD2. This CDR3 spans 15 amino acids. After removal of 4 bases from V and 2 bases from J, the junction contained 5 bases not matched to a gene. Germline CDR1 and CDR2: SGHVS and FNYEAQ. CDR3 in amino acids: CASSSGGSAYNEQFF. The CDR3 DNA reads TGTGCCAGCAGCTCGGGGGGTAGCGCCTACAATGAGCAGTTCTTC.

This clonotype was picked up a small number of times. The chain has TRBV7-2 and TRBJ1-4; D uncertain. Germline V gives CDR1 SGHTA, CDR2 FQGNSA. The CDR3 has 13 residues. With 5 bases removed from V and 4 bases from J, the gap between germline ends came to 8 bases. The CDR3 region has the DNA TGTGCCAGCAGCGTAGTGGGTAATGAAAAACTGTTTTTT. This codes for CASSVVGNEKLFF.

This chain connects TRBV12-3 or TRBV12-4 to TRBJ2-7; possible D gene TRBD1, 6 bases. CDR3 length: 15 residues. V was clipped by 4 bases and J by 7 bases, with 20 bases between them. The CDR3 loop is CASSSQGSFIYEQYF. CDR3 sequence (DNA): TGTGCCAGCAGTTCACAGGGAAGTTTTATATATGAGCAGTACTTC.

This clonotype has at least ten counts. V and J are TRBV6-5 and TRBJ2-5, with TRBD1 matching 12 bases. The CDR3 is 15 residues long. CDR1 MNHEY and CDR2 SVGAGI come from the germline V gene. V lost 7 bases and J lost 5; bases outside the gene matches: 8. The CDR3 DNA sequence: TGTGCCAGCAAGAAGGGACAGGGGGCCTTCGAGACCCAGTACTTC. It encodes CASKKGQGAFETQYF.